These 14 T cell receptor beta chains were all obtained from the same sample, sequenced in a study of T-cell memory formation after mild COVID-19. TCRdb re-called the 5' RACE reads with MiXCR, one entry per CDR3 protein. The table includes some 270,000 distinct CDR3 sequences, approximately 15% detected once. The sequencing input was PBMCs or a T cell subset sorted from them (not recorded which). Receptors originate from an adult woman who had mild COVID-19 (a few samples of this study predate the infection). Cell type and time point are not known.

This clonotype was seen repeatedly, ten times or more. The V gene is TRBV7-2, the J gene TRBJ1-1; the match to TRBD1 covers 8 bases. The CDR3 runs 13 residues. Trimming took 2 bases from V and 5 from J; bases not matched to a gene: 1. Germline values: CDR1 SGHTA, CDR2 FQGNSA. Written as DNA, the CDR3 is TGTGCCAGCAGCTTAAGACAGGGGACTGAAGCTTTCTTT. Amino acid sequence: CASSLRQGTEAFF.

This clonotype was found a few times. The rearrangement joins TRBV29-1 to TRBJ2-7; 10 nucleotides match TRBD1. There are 15 residues in the CDR3. Germline assignment: CDR1 SQVTM and CDR2 ANQGSEA. Losses at the gene ends were 4 bases for V and 3 bases for J; bases not matched to a gene: 9. In nucleotides, the CDR3 is TGCAGCGTTGTAGTCGGACAGGGGGTCCTCTACGAGCAGTACTTC. It encodes CSVVVGQGVLYEQYF.

V is TRBV30 and J is TRBJ1-3; 9 nucleotides match TRBD1. V trimming: 4 bases; J trimming: 8 bases; junction bases outside the gene matches: 9. Germline-derived CDR1 and CDR2 are GTSNPN and SVGIG (reference sequence). The CDR3 runs 14 residues. The CDR3 is CAWIRRGQGHTIYF. In DNA, the CDR3 is TGTGCCTGGATTAGAAGGGGACAGGGCCACACCATATATTTT.

This clonotype appeared a few times. The rearrangement joins TRBV5-1 to TRBJ2-1; D is possibly TRBD1 (6 bases). This CDR3 contains 15 residues. Germline CDR1 reads SGHRS; CDR2 reads YFSETQ. Trimming took 4 bases from V and 0 from J, leaving 11 bases between them. CDR3 region: CASSPGTPSYNEQFF. As DNA, the CDR3 is TGCGCCAGCAGCCCCGGGACACCCTCCTACAATGAGCAGTTCTTC.

A single count supports this clonotype. The chain combines TRBV14 with TRBJ1-1, with unresolved D. The CDR3 runs 13 residues. V gave up 1 base and J gave up 4 bases, with 7 bases separating them. Germline CDR1 and CDR2: SGHDN and FVKESK. The DNA of the CDR3 is TGTGCCAGCAGCCAAGTGGCAGCCACTGAAGCTTTCTTT. Its translation is CASSQVAATEAFF.

The rearrangement joins TRBV29-1 to TRBJ2-6; unclear D gene. The germline V gene has CDR1 SQVTM and CDR2 ANQGSEA. V shed 1 base and J shed 2 bases, with 6 bases lying between them. This CDR3 contains 14 residues. CDR3 nucleotide sequence: TGCAGCGTTGAAGTAGTACCTGGGGCCAACGTCCTGACTTTC. The encoded protein is CSVEVVPGANVLTF.

The chain recombines TRBV19 with TRBJ2-3; D unclear. Trimming took 7 bases from V and 6 from J, leaving 14 bases between them. Germline loops: CDR1 LNHDA, CDR2 SQIVND (reference sequence). CDR3 size: 13 residues. This CDR3 is CASTKYTLDTQYF. The CDR3 region has the DNA TGTGCCAGTACCAAATATACTCTTGATACGCAGTATTTT.

This clonotype was seen a handful of times. This rearrangement joins TRBV4-2 to TRBJ1-1; the match to TRBD1 covers 10 bases. Germline lookup yields CDR1 LGHNA and CDR2 YNFKEQ. V gave up 4 bases and J gave up 4 bases; unmatched junction bases: 9. The CDR3 length is 16 residues. CDR3 sequence reads: CASSPLLDRGVTEAFF. In nucleotides, the CDR3 is TGTGCCAGCAGCCCCCTCTTGGACAGGGGGGTCACTGAAGCTTTCTTT.

This chain uses TRBV6-1 with TRBJ2-7, with TRBD2 matching over 14 bases. With V trimmed by 5 bases and J by 2 bases, 2 bases remained unmatched. Germline values: CDR1 MNHNS, CDR2 SASEGT. This CDR3 has 15 amino acids. The CDR3 loop reads CASSLTSGGAYEQYF. CDR3 DNA sequence: TGTGCCAGCAGTCTGACTAGCGGGGGGGCCTACGAGCAGTACTTC.

This clonotype was seen repeatedly, ten times or more. The rearrangement uses TRBV11-2 and TRBJ1-4; tentative D call: TRBD1 (5 bases). The CDR3 length is 16 residues. The V end was cut by 4 bases, the J end by 8 bases, with 20 bases between. Germline V gives CDR1 SGHAT, CDR2 FQNNGV. The CDR3 is CASSSVLSGLSEKLFF. The CDR3 coding sequence is TGTGCCAGCAGCTCCGTTTTATCGGGGCTGAGCGAAAAACTGTTTTTT. Full variable domain (rest looked up from reference TRBV11-2 and TRBJ1-4): EAGVAQSPRYKIIEKRQSVAFWCNPISGHATLYWYQQILGQGPKLLIQFQNNGVVDDSQLPKDRFSAERLKGVDSTLKIQPAKLEDSAVYLCASSSVLSGLSEKLFFGSGTQLSVL.

J is TRBJ2-1 and V is TRBV4-2; D uncertain. The CDR3 sequence is 14 residues long. V shed 0 bases and J shed 9 bases, with 12 bases lying between them. In germline, CDR1 is LGHNA, CDR2 YNFKEQ. Written as DNA, the CDR3 is TGTGCCAGCAGCCAAGAGTCCGAGGTTCGTGAGCAGTTCTTC. Its protein is CASSQESEVREQFF.

This clonotype was observed once. The chain joins TRBV11-2 to TRBJ1-4; the match to TRBD1 covers 12 bases. The V segment lost 5 bases and the J segment 7 bases; nucleotides outside the gene matches: 11. In germline, CDR1 is SGHAT, CDR2 FQNNGV. The CDR3 contains 17 residues. CDR3 sequence (DNA): TGTGCCAGCAGCCTCCGGGACAGGGGGCTAGTTGGTGAAAAACTGTTTTTT. Residues: CASSLRDRGLVGEKLFF.

The rearrangement joins TRBV6-5 to TRBJ2-7; 9 nucleotides line up with TRBD1. The CDR3 is 14 residues long. J gave up 5 bases and V 5 bases, and 7 bases lay outside the gene matches. Germline V gene sequence: CDR1 MNHEY, CDR2 SVGAGI. CDR3 in DNA: TGTGCCAGCAGTCGGGACAGGGCTCTCGACGAGCAGTACTTC. Amino acid sequence: CASSRDRALDEQYF.

Here the CDR3 DNA reads TGTGCCAGCAGCTTGGTGGGAAGGAAAAGGAATGAGCAGTTCTTC. The encoded protein is CASSLVGRKRNEQFF. The V and J genes are TRBV5-4 and TRBJ2-1; D uncertain. V lost 0 bases and J 7 bases, leaving 14 bases between the germline ends. The germline CDR1 and CDR2 sequences are SGHNT and YYREEE (reference sequence). The CDR3 extends over 15 amino acids.